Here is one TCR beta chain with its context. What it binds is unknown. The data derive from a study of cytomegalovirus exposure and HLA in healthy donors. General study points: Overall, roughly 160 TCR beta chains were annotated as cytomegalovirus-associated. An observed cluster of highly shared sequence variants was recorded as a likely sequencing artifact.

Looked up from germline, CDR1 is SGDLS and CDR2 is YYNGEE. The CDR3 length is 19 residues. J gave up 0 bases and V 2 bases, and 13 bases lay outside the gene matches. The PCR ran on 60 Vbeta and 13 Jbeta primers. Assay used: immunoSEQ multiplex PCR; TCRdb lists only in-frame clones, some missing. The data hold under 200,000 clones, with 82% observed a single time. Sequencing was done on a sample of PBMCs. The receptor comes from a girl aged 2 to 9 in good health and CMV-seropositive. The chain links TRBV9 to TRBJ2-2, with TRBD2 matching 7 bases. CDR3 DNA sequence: TGTGCCAGCAGCGTCCCTAGCGGAGACCCCCTCGCGAACACCGGGGAGCTGTTTTTT. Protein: CASSVPSGDPLANTGELFF.